This TCR beta chain was recovered during a study of T cells in Graves' hyperthyroidism and ophthalmopathy. This clonotype was seen at least ten times. Its antigen is undetermined. Study results and limitations: Median prediction lead before ophthalmopathy onset was roughly 6 months with the model.

The TCR beta CDR3 regions underwent amplification using RNA transcripts as the source. Primed by the HTBI set, a first-round RT-PCR was run on the TCR CDR3. MiXCR, run by TCRdb on the multiplex PCR reads, gives a single entry per CDR3 protein. The data hold approximately 590,000 distinct CDR3 sequences, with about a sixth observed a single time. The CDR3 loop spans 12 amino acids. V was pared by 0 bases and J by 10 bases, with 7 bases between. The receptor comes from a woman in her thirties with Graves' hyperthyroidism. The chain employs TRBV12-3 or TRBV12-4 and TRBJ2-1; no clear D gene. Sequenced: blood. The CDR3 nucleotides read TGTGCCAGCAGTTTAGCCGCTGAGGAGCAGTTCTTC. It encodes CASSLAAEEQFF.